The sequence of this T cell receptor beta chain was determined in a study of vaccination and CD4 T cells after COVID-19. About the research overall: Each enrolled participant received a two-dose regimen of either BNT162b2 or mRNA-1273 vaccine.

With respect to this clonotype: The antigen is not known.

With the Oncomine TCR Beta short-read assay, DNA from cultured CD4+ T cells was sequenced. Cultured CD4+ T cells were the source of extracted genomic DNA. One entry per CDR3 protein, called by TCRdb with MiXCR from the PCR reads. The sample holds about 11,000 distinct CDR3 sequences, 30% to 35% seen once. As to treatment: roughly 10-day PBMC culture with coronavirus spike peptide pools or control peptides (ViraFEST assay). The medium had half its volume replaced with fresh IL-2 medium on days 3 and 7. The germline V and J ends were trimmed by 4 bases and 7 bases, with 20 bases remaining between them. Germline V gene sequence: CDR1 SGHNT, CDR2 YYREEE (reference sequence). This CDR3 comprises 15 residues.

The sample was CD4+ T cells from blood, cultured in vitro, taken after SARS-CoV-2 vaccination. This chain links TRBV5-4 with TRBJ1-2, with D possibly being TRBD1 (6 bases). This clonotype was obtained from a human donor who had recovered from COVID-19. This CDR3 is CASSPGRGGRSGYTF. In DNA, the CDR3 is TGTGCCAGCAGCCCGGGGCGAGGGGGGCGGTCTGGCTACACCTTC.